Sequencing of this TCR beta chain was carried out in a study of radiotherapy plus CTLA-4 blockade in lung cancer. At the level of the study: Disease control was seen in about 30% of patients, objective responses in roughly 17%. Overall study results and limits: Response, reportedly, was best predicted by interferon-beta along with early blood T cell clone dynamics. Once radiotherapy plus ipilimumab had been given, TCR clones derived from tumor expanded in blood.

The trim removed 2 bases at V and 3 bases at J, leaving 4 bases unmatched. CDR1 is LNHNV and CDR2 is YYDKDF in the germline V gene (reference sequence). The CDR3 runs to 14 residues. Focal radiation and CTLA-4 blockade (ipilimumab) were tested in chemo-refractory metastatic non-small-cell lung cancer patients. This clone was seen a handful of times. Its cognate antigen is unknown. This table comes from immunoSEQ multiplex PCR, and its TCRdb copy is limited to in-frame clones, with some not included. The data contain about 39,000 clones, approximately 75% of them seen just once; the ten biggest clones take up 23%.

The V and J genes are TRBV15 and TRBJ2-7; 7 nucleotides match TRBD1. The receptor was isolated from a human donor with non-small cell lung cancer that progressed on radiotherapy plus ipilimumab. The sequenced sample was peripheral blood, obtained from a patient treated with radiotherapy plus ipilimumab. The CDR3 DNA follows: TGTGCCACCAGCAGATCTACAGGGGACTACGAGCAGTACTTC. Its translation is CATSRSTGDYEQYF.